The text below deals with one T cell receptor (beta chain). This entry is derived from a study of control samples from healthy donors and cancer patients. Libraries were prepared by immunoSEQ multiplex PCR; TCRdb keeps only in-frame clonotypes and omits some of them. The sample includes 130,000 or so clones, 87% of them seen just once. Germline V gene lookup returns CDR1 DFQATT and CDR2 SNEGSKA (reference sequence). The V end was cut by 3 bases, the J end by 2 bases, with 4 bases between. This CDR3 region has 11 residues. This receptor was obtained from a man aged 40-50 years in good health. The rearrangement links TRBV20-1 to TRBJ1-2; no definite D call. The sequenced sample was blood. The CDR3 loop is CSASTNYGYTF. Written as DNA, the CDR3 is TGCAGTGCTAGCACGAACTATGGCTACACCTTC.